The T cell receptor beta chain under discussion was sequenced for a study of T cells in Graves' hyperthyroidism and ophthalmopathy. Study outcomes and limitations: From stable hyperthyroidism, ophthalmopathy was separated by a 13 V-J model.

The CDR3 spans 15 residues. Germline V gives CDR1 LNHDA, CDR2 SQIVND (reference sequence). V gave up 2 bases and J gave up 3 bases; unmatched junction bases: 5. Note on this clonotype: Its specificity is unknown.

The study based diagnoses on clinical symptoms, serum thyroxine and TRAb, thyroid ultrasound and orbital computed tomography. Amplified regions were TCR beta CDR3 sequences from RNA transcripts. Initially, a first-round RT-PCR of the TCR CDR3 employed the HTBI primer set. MiXCR, run by TCRdb on the multiplex PCR reads, gives a single entry per CDR3 protein. Of about 840,000 distinct CDR3 sequences in the sample, around 39% were seen once. The clonotype originates from a man younger than 35 with Graves' hyperthyroidism. The V call is TRBV19, the J call TRBJ2-3; 7 bases are shared with TRBD2. The sample was blood. Written as DNA, the CDR3 is TGTGCCAGTAGTATACCTGGCGGGGGTACAGATACGCAGTATTTT. Its translation is CASSIPGGGTDTQYF.